This T cell receptor beta chain was recovered during a study of blood T cell repertoires in COVID-19. CDR3 length: 14 amino acids. Germline V gene lookup returns CDR1 SQVTM and CDR2 ANQGSEA. Trimming stripped 3 bases from V and 7 bases from J, with 18 bases between. The table came from immunoSEQ multiplex PCR; TCRdb's copy has only in-frame clones and leaves some out. The table records roughly 200,000 clones, around 83% of them present only once. This receptor was taken from a man between 40 and 49 years old with active or convalescent COVID-19. Sequenced: peripheral blood. The gene calls are TRBV29-1 and TRBJ1-2; no clear D gene. CDR3 sequence: CSVELQRGTGGYTF. CDR3 coding DNA: TGCAGCGTTGAGTTACAGCGGGGTACCGGTGGCTACACCTTC.